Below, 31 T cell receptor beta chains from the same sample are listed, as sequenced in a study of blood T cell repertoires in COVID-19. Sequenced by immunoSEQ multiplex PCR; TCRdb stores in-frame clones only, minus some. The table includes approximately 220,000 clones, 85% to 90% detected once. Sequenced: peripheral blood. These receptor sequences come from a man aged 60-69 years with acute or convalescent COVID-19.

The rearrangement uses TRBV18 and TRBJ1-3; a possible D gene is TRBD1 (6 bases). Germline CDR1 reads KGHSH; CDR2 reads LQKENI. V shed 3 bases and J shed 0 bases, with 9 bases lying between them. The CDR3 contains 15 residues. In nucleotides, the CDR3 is TGTGCCAGCTCACCCCAGGGGTCCTCTGGAAACACCATATATTTT. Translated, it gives CASSPQGSSGNTIYF.

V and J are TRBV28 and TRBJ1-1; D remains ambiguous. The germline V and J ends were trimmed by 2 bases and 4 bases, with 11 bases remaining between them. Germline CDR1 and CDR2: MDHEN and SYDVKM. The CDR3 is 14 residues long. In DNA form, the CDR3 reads TGTGCCAGCAGTTTAGCGGGTGGAGGCACTGAAGCTTTCTTT. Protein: CASSLAGGGTEAFF.

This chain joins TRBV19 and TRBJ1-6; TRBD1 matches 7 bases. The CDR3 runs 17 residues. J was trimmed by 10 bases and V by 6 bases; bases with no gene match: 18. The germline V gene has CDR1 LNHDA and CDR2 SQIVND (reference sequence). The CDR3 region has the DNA TGTGCCAGTAGCGCAGACCCGACAGGGCTCTGGGGGTCACCCCTCCACTTT. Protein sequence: CASSADPTGLWGSPLHF.

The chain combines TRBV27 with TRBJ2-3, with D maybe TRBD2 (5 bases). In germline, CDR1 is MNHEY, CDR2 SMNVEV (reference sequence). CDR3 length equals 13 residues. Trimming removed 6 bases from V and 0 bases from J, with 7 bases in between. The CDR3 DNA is TGTGCCAGCAGGAGCGGCAGCACAGATACGCAGTATTTT. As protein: CASRSGSTDTQYF.

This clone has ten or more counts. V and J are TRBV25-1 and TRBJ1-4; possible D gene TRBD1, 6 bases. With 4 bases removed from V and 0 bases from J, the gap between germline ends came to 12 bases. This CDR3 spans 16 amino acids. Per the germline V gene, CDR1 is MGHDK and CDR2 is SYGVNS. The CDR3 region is CASSASQGTTNEKLFF. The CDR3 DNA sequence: TGTGCCAGCAGTGCCTCACAGGGTACAACTAATGAAAAACTGTTTTTT.

CDR3 region: CASSVEGLAGGLGTGELFF. The CDR3, as DNA: TGTGCCAGCAGCGTCGAGGGGCTAGCGGGGGGGCTCGGCACCGGGGAGCTGTTTTTT. The chain joins TRBV9 to TRBJ2-2, with TRBD2 identical over 12 bases. This CDR3 has 19 residues. The V segment lost 2 bases and the J segment 4 bases; nucleotides outside the gene matches: 12. CDR1 is SGDLS and CDR2 is YYNGEE in the germline V gene.

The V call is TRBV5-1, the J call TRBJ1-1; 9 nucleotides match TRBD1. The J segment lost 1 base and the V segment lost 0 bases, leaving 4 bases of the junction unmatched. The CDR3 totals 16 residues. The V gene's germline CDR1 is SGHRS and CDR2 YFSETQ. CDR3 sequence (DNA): TGCGCCAGCAGCTTGGGACAGGGGGTTACGAACACTGAAGCTTTCTTT. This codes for CASSLGQGVTNTEAFF. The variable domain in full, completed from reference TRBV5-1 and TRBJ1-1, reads KAGVTQTPRYLIKTRGQQVTLSCSPISGHRSVSWYQQTPGQGLQFLFEYFSETQRNKGNFPGRFSGRQFSNSRSEMNVSTLELGDSALYLCASSLGQGVTNTEAFFGQGTRLTVV.

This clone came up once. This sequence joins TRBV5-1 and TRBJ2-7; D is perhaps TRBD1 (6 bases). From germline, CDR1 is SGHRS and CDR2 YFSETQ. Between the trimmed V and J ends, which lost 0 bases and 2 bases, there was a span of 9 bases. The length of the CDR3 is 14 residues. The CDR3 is CASSLAGQTYEQYF. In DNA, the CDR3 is TGCGCCAGCAGCTTGGCCGGACAGACCTACGAGCAGTACTTC.

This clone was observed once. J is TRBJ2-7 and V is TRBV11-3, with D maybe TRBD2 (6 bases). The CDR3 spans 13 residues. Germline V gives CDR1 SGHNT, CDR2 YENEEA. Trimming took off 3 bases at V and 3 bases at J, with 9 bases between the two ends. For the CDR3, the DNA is TGTGCCAGCAGCTTGGCTAGCGACTACGAGCAGTACTTC. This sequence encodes CASSLASDYEQYF.

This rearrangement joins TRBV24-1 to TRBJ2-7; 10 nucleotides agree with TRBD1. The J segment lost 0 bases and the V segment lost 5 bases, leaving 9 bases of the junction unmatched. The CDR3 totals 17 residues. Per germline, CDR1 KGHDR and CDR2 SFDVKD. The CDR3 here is CATSAKHRDRGSYEQYF. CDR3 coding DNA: TGTGCCACCAGTGCTAAACACCGGGACAGGGGCTCCTACGAGCAGTACTTC.

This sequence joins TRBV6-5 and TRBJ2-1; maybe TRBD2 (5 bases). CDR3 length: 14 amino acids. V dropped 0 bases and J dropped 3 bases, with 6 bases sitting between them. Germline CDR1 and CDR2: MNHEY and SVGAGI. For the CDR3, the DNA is TGTGCCAGCAGTTACTCGAGGGTCTACAATGAGCAGTTCTTC. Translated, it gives CASSYSRVYNEQFF.

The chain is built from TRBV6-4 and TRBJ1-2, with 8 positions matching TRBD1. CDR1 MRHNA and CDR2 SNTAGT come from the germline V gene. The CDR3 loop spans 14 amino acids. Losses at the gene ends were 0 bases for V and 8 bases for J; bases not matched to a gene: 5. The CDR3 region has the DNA TGTGCCAGCAGTGACTCCGACAGGGGCGGGGGCTACACCTTC. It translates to CASSDSDRGGGYTF.

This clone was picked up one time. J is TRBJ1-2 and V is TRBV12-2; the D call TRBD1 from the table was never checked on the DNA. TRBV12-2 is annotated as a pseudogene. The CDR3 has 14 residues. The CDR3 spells CASRPRGQNYGYTF. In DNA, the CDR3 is TGTGCAAGTCGCCCCAGGGGACAGAACTATGGCTACACCTTC.

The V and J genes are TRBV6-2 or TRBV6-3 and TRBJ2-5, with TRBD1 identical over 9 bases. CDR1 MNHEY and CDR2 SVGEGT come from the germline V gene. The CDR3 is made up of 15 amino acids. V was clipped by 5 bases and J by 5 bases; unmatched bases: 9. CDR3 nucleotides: TGTGCCAGCAGTCAGAGGGGACAGGGTCGGGAGACCCAGTACTTC. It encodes CASSQRGQGRETQYF.

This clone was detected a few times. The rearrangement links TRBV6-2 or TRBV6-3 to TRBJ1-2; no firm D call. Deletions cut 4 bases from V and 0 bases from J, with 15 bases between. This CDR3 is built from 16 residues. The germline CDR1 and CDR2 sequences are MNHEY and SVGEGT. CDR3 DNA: TGTGCCAGCAGTTCCGGCGCCCGGGGATCTAACTATGGCTACACCTTC. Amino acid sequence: CASSSGARGSNYGYTF.

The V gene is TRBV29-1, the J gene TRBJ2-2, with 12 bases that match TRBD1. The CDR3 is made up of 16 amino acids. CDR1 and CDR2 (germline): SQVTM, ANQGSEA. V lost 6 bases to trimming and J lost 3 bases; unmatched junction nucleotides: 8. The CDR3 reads CSVPGTGGPHTGELFF. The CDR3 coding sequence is TGCAGCGTGCCCGGGACAGGGGGCCCTCACACCGGGGAGCTGTTTTTT.

Here the CDR3 DNA reads TGTGCCAGCTCACCAACAAGACAGGGCGGCGGCTACACCTTC. Translated: CASSPTRQGGGYTF. This chain connects TRBV18 to TRBJ1-2; 7 bases agree with TRBD1. This CDR3 comprises 14 residues. Germline V gives CDR1 KGHSH, CDR2 LQKENI. V dropped 2 bases and J dropped 8; count of bases not matched to a gene: 8.

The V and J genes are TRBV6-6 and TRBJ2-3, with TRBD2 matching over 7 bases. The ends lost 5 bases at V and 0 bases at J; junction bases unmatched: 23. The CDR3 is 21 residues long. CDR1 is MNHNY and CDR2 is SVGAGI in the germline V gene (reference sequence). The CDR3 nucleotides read TGTGCCAGCAGTCCCCGTGGGGTTTGGCGGGGGAGCCCTTCTAGCACAGATACGCAGTATTTT. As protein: CASSPRGVWRGSPSSTDTQYF.

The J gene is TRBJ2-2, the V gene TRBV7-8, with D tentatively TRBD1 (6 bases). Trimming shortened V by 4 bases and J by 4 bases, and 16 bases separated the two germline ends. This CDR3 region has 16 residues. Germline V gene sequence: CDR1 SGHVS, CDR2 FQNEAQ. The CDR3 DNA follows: TGTGCCAGCAGCTGGGCGGGTCAGGGGACCACCGGGGAGCTGTTTTTT. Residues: CASSWAGQGTTGELFF.

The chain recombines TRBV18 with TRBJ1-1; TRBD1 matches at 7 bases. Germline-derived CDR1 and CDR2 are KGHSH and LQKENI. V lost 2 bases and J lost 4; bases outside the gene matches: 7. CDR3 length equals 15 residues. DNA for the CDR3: TGTGCCAGCTCACCAAGGGGGCTTGAGGGCACTGAAGCTTTCTTT. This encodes CASSPRGLEGTEAFF.

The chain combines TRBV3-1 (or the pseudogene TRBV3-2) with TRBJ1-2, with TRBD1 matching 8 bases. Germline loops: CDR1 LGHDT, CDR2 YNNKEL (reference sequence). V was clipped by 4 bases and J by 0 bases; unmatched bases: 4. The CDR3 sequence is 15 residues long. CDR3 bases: TGTGCCAGCAGCCCGACAGGGGCAGCTAACTATGGCTACACCTTC. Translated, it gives CASSPTGAANYGYTF.

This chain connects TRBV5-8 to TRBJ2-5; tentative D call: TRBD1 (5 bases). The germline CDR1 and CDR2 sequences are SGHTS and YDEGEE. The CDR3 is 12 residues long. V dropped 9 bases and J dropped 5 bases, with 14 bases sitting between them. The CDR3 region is CAIGAGYETQYF. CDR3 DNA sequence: TGTGCCATCGGAGCAGGGTACGAGACCCAGTACTTC.

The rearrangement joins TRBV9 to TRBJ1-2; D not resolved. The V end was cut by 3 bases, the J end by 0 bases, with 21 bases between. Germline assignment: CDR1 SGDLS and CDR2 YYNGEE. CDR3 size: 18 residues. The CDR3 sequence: CASSAAFHQTLANYGYTF. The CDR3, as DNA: TGTGCCAGCAGCGCGGCCTTTCACCAGACGCTAGCTAACTATGGCTACACCTTC.

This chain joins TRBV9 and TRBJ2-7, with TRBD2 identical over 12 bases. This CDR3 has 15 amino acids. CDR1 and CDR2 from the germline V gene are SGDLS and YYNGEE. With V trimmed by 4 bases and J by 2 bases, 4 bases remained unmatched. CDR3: CASSSTSGGPYEQYF. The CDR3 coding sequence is TGTGCCAGCAGCTCAACTAGCGGGGGGCCCTACGAGCAGTACTTC.

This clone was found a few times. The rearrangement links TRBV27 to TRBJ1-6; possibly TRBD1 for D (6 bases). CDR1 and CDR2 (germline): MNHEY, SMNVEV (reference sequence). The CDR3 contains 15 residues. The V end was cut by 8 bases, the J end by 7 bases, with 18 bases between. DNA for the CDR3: TGTGCCAGCCGGGTGGACAGTAGGCAAAATTCACCCCTCCACTTT. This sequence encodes CASRVDSRQNSPLHF.

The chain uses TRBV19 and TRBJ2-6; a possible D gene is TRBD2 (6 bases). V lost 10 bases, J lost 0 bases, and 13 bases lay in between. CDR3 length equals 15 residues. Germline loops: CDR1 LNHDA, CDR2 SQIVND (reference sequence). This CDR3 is CAISTGGSGANVLTF. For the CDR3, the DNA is TGTGCCATTTCGACCGGGGGCTCTGGGGCCAACGTCCTGACTTTC.

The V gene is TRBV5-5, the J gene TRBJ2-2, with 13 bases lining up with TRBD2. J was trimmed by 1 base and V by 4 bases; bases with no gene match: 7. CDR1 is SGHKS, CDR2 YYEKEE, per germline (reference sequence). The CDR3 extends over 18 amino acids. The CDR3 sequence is CASSPGLAGPGNTGELFF. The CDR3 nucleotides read TGTGCCAGCAGCCCGGGACTAGCGGGGCCAGGGAACACCGGGGAGCTGTTTTTT.

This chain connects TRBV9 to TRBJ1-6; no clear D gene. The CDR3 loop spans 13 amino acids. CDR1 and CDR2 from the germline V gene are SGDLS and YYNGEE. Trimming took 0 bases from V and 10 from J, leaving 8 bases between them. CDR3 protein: CASSVGTGSPLHF. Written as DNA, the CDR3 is TGTGCCAGCAGCGTAGGGACGGGGTCACCCCTCCACTTT.

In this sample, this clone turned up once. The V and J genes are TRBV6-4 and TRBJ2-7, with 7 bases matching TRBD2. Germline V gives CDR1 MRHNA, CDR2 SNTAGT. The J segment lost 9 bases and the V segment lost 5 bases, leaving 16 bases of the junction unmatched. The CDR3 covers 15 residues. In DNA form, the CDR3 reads TGTGCCAGCAGTCACCTCCGGGACTACGCCCCCGGGCAGTACTTC. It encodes CASSHLRDYAPGQYF.

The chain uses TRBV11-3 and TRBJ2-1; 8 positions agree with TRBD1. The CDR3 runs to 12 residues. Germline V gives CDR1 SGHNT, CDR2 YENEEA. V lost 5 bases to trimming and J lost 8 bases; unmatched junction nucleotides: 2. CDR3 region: CASSGTGDEQFF. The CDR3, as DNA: TGTGCCAGCAGCGGGACAGGAGATGAGCAGTTCTTC.

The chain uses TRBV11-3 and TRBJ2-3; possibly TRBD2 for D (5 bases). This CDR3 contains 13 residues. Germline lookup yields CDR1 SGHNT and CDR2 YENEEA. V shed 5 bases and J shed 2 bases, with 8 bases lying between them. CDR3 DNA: TGTGCCAGCAGCCGAGGGCACACAGATACGCAGTATTTT. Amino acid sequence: CASSRGHTDTQYF.